One sample yielded the 22 T cell receptor beta chains listed below, sequenced in a study of blood T cells in healthy people across ages. Alongside a J-beta primer mix, a sample-barcoded 5' primer served in a second PCR lasting 7 to 11 cycles. TCRdb re-called the 5' RACE reads with MiXCR, one entry per CDR3 protein. Of about 930,000 distinct CDR3 sequences in the sample, almost 30% were seen once. The same sample was also used in a study of T cells of mothers and their children.

The sequencing sample was made of blood. The source is a woman between 40 and 55 years old in good health.

This clonotype was picked up a small number of times. The chain links TRBV4-3 to TRBJ1-1, with 7 positions matching TRBD1. V was pared by 1 base and J by 3 bases, with 8 bases of the junction left unmatched. The CDR3 covers 16 residues. Germline V gene lookup returns CDR1 LGHNA and CDR2 YSLEER. The CDR3 is CASSQGTGYMDTEAFF. The CDR3 nucleotides read TGCGCCAGCAGCCAAGGGACAGGATACATGGACACTGAAGCTTTCTTT.

The chain employs TRBV29-1 and TRBJ1-3, with D possibly matching TRBD1 (6 bases). The CDR3 runs to 14 residues. Germline V gene data show CDR1 as SQVTM and CDR2 as ANQGSEA. The V and J ends lost 4 bases and 1 base respectively, with 11 bases between them. The CDR3 spells CSVVYRASGNTIYF. DNA of the CDR3: TGCAGCGTTGTCTACAGGGCATCTGGAAACACCATATATTTT.

This clonotype has at least ten counts. This CDR3 is CASSSPTGITGELFF. CDR3 bases: TGTGCCAGCAGCTCACCGACAGGGATCACCGGGGAGCTGTTTTTT. J is TRBJ2-2 and V is TRBV7-6; 7 positions match TRBD1. Germline trimming cut 4 bases from V and 4 bases from J; bases unmatched to any gene: 6. Germline assignment: CDR1 SGHVS and CDR2 FNYEAQ. The CDR3 contains 15 residues.

This clonotype has ten or more counts. This chain uses TRBV12-3 or TRBV12-4 with TRBJ2-7; 7 bases are shared with TRBD1. Trimming took 4 bases from V and 1 from J; bases not matched to a gene: 4. This CDR3 region has 14 residues. The CDR3 nucleotides are TGTGCCAGCAGTTCCGGACAGGTATCCTACGAGCAGTACTTC. Protein: CASSSGQVSYEQYF.

This clonotype was seen many times. The rearrangement links TRBV6-2 or TRBV6-3 to TRBJ2-7; 9 nucleotides line up with TRBD1. V shed 6 bases, J shed 6 bases, and the junction held 9 bases outside the gene matches. CDR3 length: 14 residues. CDR1 and CDR2 (germline): MNHEY, SVGEGT. The CDR3 reads CASRHPGQGLEQYF. In DNA, the CDR3 is TGTGCCAGCAGACACCCGGGACAGGGACTCGAGCAGTACTTC.

This clonotype was detected a few times. This sequence joins TRBV7-8 and TRBJ2-1; 9 nucleotides agree with TRBD2. With V trimmed by 5 bases and J by 4 bases, 12 bases remained unmatched. Germline V gives CDR1 SGHVS, CDR2 FQNEAQ. The CDR3 is 17 amino acids. DNA of the CDR3: TGTGCCAGCAGCATTCTCGGACGCGGGGGGGCTTACAATGAGCAGTTCTTC. As protein: CASSILGRGGAYNEQFF.

This clonotype appeared a few times. The V call is TRBV20-1, the J call TRBJ1-6; the D is unclear. This CDR3 contains 12 residues. The germline V and J ends were trimmed by 1 base and 7 bases, with 5 bases remaining between them. CDR1 is DFQATT and CDR2 is SNEGSKA in the germline V gene (reference sequence). DNA for the CDR3: TGCAGTGCTAGAGTTGGGAATTCACCCCTCCACTTT. Its protein product is CSARVGNSPLHF.

Ten or more counts support this clonotype. The genes are TRBV7-9 and TRBJ1-2, with D tentatively TRBD1 (6 bases). Trimming pared 5 bases from V and 0 bases from J, leaving 13 bases between. Germline loops: CDR1 SEHNR, CDR2 FQNEAQ (reference sequence). CDR3 size: 15 residues. The CDR3 region has the DNA TGTGCCAGCAGCGGACAGCCCTATACTAACTATGGCTACACCTTC. Its protein is CASSGQPYTNYGYTF.

In its sample, this clonotype was seen many times. This rearrangement joins TRBV3-1 to TRBJ2-7; D possibly corresponds to TRBD1 (6 bases). This CDR3 comprises 13 residues. Trimming removed 6 bases from V and 6 bases from J, with 15 bases in between. Germline V lookup: CDR1 LGHDT, CDR2 YNNKEL (reference sequence). The CDR3 DNA follows: TGTGCCAGCAGTCACAGGGATGGCTCCGAGCAGTACTTC. It encodes CASSHRDGSEQYF.

As for this clonotype: A much larger clone lies a single base off, so this may be a read error. V and J are TRBV10-3 and TRBJ2-5, with D possibly being TRBD1 (5 bases). Judging by the DNA end, TRBJ2-1 fits better; the J call may be wrong. Germline V CDR1 and CDR2: ENHRY, SYGVKD. This CDR3 is 12 amino acids long. The CDR3 bases are TGTGCCATCAGTGGGACACAAGAGACCCAGTTCTTC. Its protein is CAISGTQETQFF.

This clonotype has more than one count but fewer than ten. The CDR3 DNA reads as TGTGCCAGCAGCGTAGCTACGGGAGGTGAGCAGTTCTTC. It yields the protein CASSVATGGEQFF. This chain links TRBV9 with TRBJ2-1, with 7 nucleotides matching TRBD2. V lost 0 bases and J lost 9; bases outside the gene matches: 3. This CDR3 has 13 amino acids. CDR1 and CDR2 (germline): SGDLS, YYNGEE.

This clonotype was detected only a few times. V is TRBV7-2 and J is TRBJ1-5, with 7 bases fitting TRBD1. V dropped 3 bases and J dropped 7; count of bases not matched to a gene: 6. This CDR3 comprises 14 residues. Looked up from germline, CDR1 is SGHTA and CDR2 is FQGNSA. The CDR3 sequence is CASSFRQGNQPQHF. The CDR3 DNA reads TGTGCCAGCAGCTTTCGACAGGGTAACCAGCCCCAGCATTTT. Together with reference TRBV7-2 and TRBJ1-5, the CDR3 gives the full variable domain: GAGVSQSPSNKVTEKGKDVELRCDPISGHTALYWYRQSLGQGLEFLIYFQGNSAPDKSGLPSDRFSAERTGGSVSTLTIQRTQQEDSAVYLCASSFRQGNQPQHFGDGTRLSIL.

This clonotype was recorded once. The CDR3 end shows no conserved phenylalanine or tryptophan, and so a read error is likely. This rearrangement joins TRBV15 to TRBJ1-2; a possible D gene is TRBD1 (5 bases). Trimming removed 0 bases from V and 4 bases from J, with 9 bases in between. Germline-derived CDR1 and CDR2 are LNHNV and YYDKDF (reference sequence). This CDR3 comprises 14 residues. The CDR3 nucleotides are TGTGCCACCAGCAGAGATCAAAGGGGCTATGGCTACACCTGC. Translation: CATSRDQRGYGYTC.

This clonotype was picked up a small number of times. The chain recombines TRBV7-9 with TRBJ1-1; maybe TRBD1 (6 bases). CDR3 length: 13 residues. The germline V gene encodes CDR1 SEHNR and CDR2 FQNEAQ (reference sequence). Between the trimmed V and J ends, which lost 5 bases and 9 bases, there was a span of 16 bases. The CDR3 bases are TGTGCCAGCAGCCTCCCCGAGACAGGCAAAGCTTTCTTT. Its translation is CASSLPETGKAFF.

The V call is TRBV2, the J call TRBJ2-5; D gene ambiguous. Germline V gene sequence: CDR1 SNHLY, CDR2 FYNNEI. V was cut by 0 bases and J by 2 bases, with 7 bases left in between. This CDR3 has 14 residues. The CDR3 sequence: CASSEAAGQETQYF. The DNA for the CDR3 is TGTGCCAGCAGTGAAGCGGCAGGACAAGAGACCCAGTACTTC.

This clonotype was recorded at least ten times. J is TRBJ2-5 and V is TRBV18; 7 bases line up with TRBD1. Germline CDR1 is KGHSH and CDR2 is LQKENI. The CDR3 totals 12 residues. The junction had 4 bases not matched to a gene; V was cut back by 8 bases and J by 4 bases. The CDR3 protein is CASTGDRETQYF. The CDR3 DNA reads TGTGCCAGCACAGGGGATCGAGAGACCCAGTACTTC.

In the case of this clonotype: Just one base apart from a much larger clone, this may be a read error. The V and J genes are TRBV7-9 and TRBJ2-7, with 12 bases fitting TRBD2. The CDR3 has 15 amino acids. V shed 5 bases, J shed 7 bases, and the junction held 9 bases outside the gene matches. Germline V lookup: CDR1 SEHNR, CDR2 FQNEAQ (reference sequence). CDR3 region: CASSPGLAGRTEQYF. The CDR3 nucleotides read TGTGCCAGCAGCCCCGGACTAGCGGGGAGAACGGAGCAGTACTTC.

Of note for this clonotype: With a much larger clone just one base away, this may be a read error. V and J are TRBV10-3 and TRBJ2-3; no definite D call. The germline V gene has CDR1 ENHRY and CDR2 SYGVKD. V lost 4 bases and J lost 4, with 15 bases in between. The CDR3 runs 15 residues. The DNA of the CDR3 is TGTGCCATCAGTGGGTCTAAGACTGGGGCAGATACGCAGTATTTT. Amino acids: CAISGSKTGADTQYF.

V gene TRBV2 combines with J gene TRBJ1-5; D gene uncertain. CDR1 and CDR2 (germline): SNHLY, FYNNEI. The length of the CDR3 is 15 residues. V was shortened by 0 bases and J by 5 bases, with 11 bases between the two germline ends. CDR3 nucleotide sequence: TGTGCCAGCAGTGAAGCGCTATACATCGATCAGCCCCAGCATTTT. It encodes CASSEALYIDQPQHF. The full variable domain, rest sourced from reference TRBV2 and TRBJ1-5, is EPEVTQTPSHQVTQMGQEVILRCVPISNHLYFYWYRQILGQKVEFLVSFYNNEISEKSEIFDDQFSVERPDGSNFTLKIRSTKLEDSAMYFCASSEALYIDQPQHFGDGTRLSIL.

V is TRBV2 and J is TRBJ2-1; D perhaps matches TRBD2 (5 bases). The CDR3 sequence is 12 residues long. Trimming removed 2 bases at V and 15 bases at J, with 14 bases between. Germline lookup yields CDR1 SNHLY and CDR2 FYNNEI. The CDR3 region is CASSELRTFLFF. DNA of the CDR3: TGTGCCAGCAGTGAATTACGGACTTTTCTGTTCTTC.

This clonotype was seen repeatedly, ten times or more. The chain recombines TRBV28 with TRBJ2-6, with D possibly TRBD1 on 6 matching bases. Per the germline V gene, CDR1 is MDHEN and CDR2 is SYDVKM. CDR3 length equals 18 residues. V gave up 2 bases and J gave up 0 bases, with 14 bases separating them. As DNA, the CDR3 is TGTGCCAGCAGTTTAAGGGCAGGGGATATCTCTGGGGCCAACGTCCTGACTTTC. Translated, it gives CASSLRAGDISGANVLTF. The whole variable domain, remainder taken from reference TRBV28 and TRBJ2-6, is DVKVTQSSRYLVKRTGEKVFLECVQDMDHENMFWYRQDPGLGLRLIYFSYDVKMKEKGDIPEGYSVSREKKERFSLILESASTNQTSMYLCASSLRAGDISGANVLTFGAGSRLTVL.

This clonotype was seen ten or more times. The gene calls are TRBV20-1 and TRBJ2-5; tentative D call: TRBD1 (5 bases). This CDR3 is 13 amino acids long. Germline V gene sequence: CDR1 DFQATT, CDR2 SNEGSKA (reference sequence). Trimming took off 6 bases at V and 5 bases at J, with 16 bases between the two ends. This chain's CDR3 is CSARRQGSETQYF. As DNA, the CDR3 is TGCAGTGCAAGAAGGCAGGGCTCCGAGACCCAGTACTTC.